The 27 T cell receptor beta chains below all came from one sample that was sequenced in a study of blood T cell repertoires in COVID-19. Profiled with immunoSEQ multiplex PCR; TCRdb holds only in-frame clones, not every one. Here the sample spans about 260,000 clones, approximately 84% being singletons. The sample was peripheral blood. The source of these receptors is an elderly woman with acute or convalescent COVID-19.

The chain combines TRBV7-6 with TRBJ2-5, with TRBD2 matching over 7 bases. J gave up 3 bases and V 8 bases, and 0 bases lay outside the gene matches. The germline CDR1 and CDR2 sequences are SGHVS and FNYEAQ. This CDR3 has 11 residues. CDR3 coding DNA: TGTGCCAGCGGGAGGGAAGAGACCCAGTACTTC. It codes for CASGREETQYF.

This clone was recorded a few times. The V call is TRBV19, the J call TRBJ1-4; a weak D match, TRBD1 (5 bases). There are 14 residues in the CDR3. Germline V gives CDR1 LNHDA, CDR2 SQIVND (reference sequence). The V and J ends lost 6 bases and 5 bases respectively, with 13 bases between them. CDR3 sequence: CASRGGAGNEKLFF. The CDR3 DNA is TGTGCCAGTAGGGGAGGGGCAGGGAATGAAAAACTGTTTTTT. Full variable domain (outside the CDR3, taken from reference TRBV19 and TRBJ1-4): DGGITQSPKYLFRKEGQNVTLSCEQNLNHDAMYWYRQDPGQGLRLIYYSQIVNDFQKGDIAEGYSVSREKKESFPLTVTSAQKNPTAFYLCASRGGAGNEKLFFGSGTQLSVL.

This chain joins TRBV7-9 and TRBJ2-7, with 12 nucleotides matching TRBD2. Germline V gene lookup returns CDR1 SEHNR and CDR2 FQNEAQ (reference sequence). The V and J ends lost 5 bases and 6 bases, in that order; junction bases with no gene match: 11. The CDR3 contains 16 residues. Here the CDR3 DNA reads TGTGCCAGCAGCAAGACTAGCGGGAGCTTTATTTTCGAGCAGTACTTC. This codes for CASSKTSGSFIFEQYF.

The J gene is TRBJ1-5, the V gene TRBV4-3; D is ambiguous. The V end lost 0 bases, the J end lost 9 bases, and 9 bases lay between the germline ends. Germline V gene sequence: CDR1 LGHNA, CDR2 YSLEER. The CDR3 loop spans 13 amino acids. CDR3 region: CASSQDRGGPQHF. The CDR3 bases are TGCGCCAGCAGCCAAGATCGGGGTGGGCCCCAGCATTTT.

This chain connects TRBV5-5 to TRBJ1-2, with 10 bases fitting TRBD1. Losses at the gene ends were 2 bases for V and 2 bases for J; bases not matched to a gene: 3. The CDR3 runs 15 residues. Germline V gene sequence: CDR1 SGHKS, CDR2 YYEKEE (reference sequence). The CDR3 region has the DNA TGTGCCAGCAGCTTTCGGGGACAGGGGAACTATGGCTACACCTTC. This encodes CASSFRGQGNYGYTF.

The genes are TRBV7-6 and TRBJ1-5, with 7 bases fitting TRBD1. The length of the CDR3 is 15 residues. Trimming removed 3 bases from V and 6 bases from J; junction bases left unmatched: 8. The V gene's germline CDR1 is SGHVS and CDR2 FNYEAQ. CDR3 in amino acids: CASSLLGTVGQPQHF. CDR3 in DNA: TGTGCCAGCAGCTTGTTGGGGACAGTTGGTCAGCCCCAGCATTTT.

The chain is built from TRBV5-1 and TRBJ1-2; no reliable D call. This CDR3 is 15 amino acids long. CDR1 is SGHRS, CDR2 YFSETQ, per germline. V was shortened by 1 base and J by 2 bases, with 12 bases between the two germline ends. The DNA for the CDR3 is TGCGCCAGCAGCTTGAGATCCAACCGGAACTATGGCTACACCTTC. Translating gives CASSLRSNRNYGYTF.

CDR3: CSVPISGGLGVEQFF. The CDR3 region has the DNA TGCAGCGTTCCGATTAGCGGGGGCCTGGGGGTTGAGCAGTTCTTC. The chain employs TRBV29-1 and TRBJ2-1, with 9 bases fitting TRBD2. This CDR3 is 15 amino acids long. V lost 5 bases to trimming and J lost 9 bases; unmatched junction nucleotides: 14. Germline lookup yields CDR1 SQVTM and CDR2 ANQGSEA.

The chain combines TRBV7-9 with TRBJ2-7, with D tentatively TRBD2 (6 bases). Germline loops: CDR1 SEHNR, CDR2 FQNEAQ (reference sequence). The V and J ends lost 2 bases and 6 bases respectively, with 11 bases between them. The CDR3 consists of 13 residues. The CDR3 loop is CASSLRGGFEQYF. The CDR3 DNA sequence: TGTGCCAGCAGCTTAAGAGGAGGGTTCGAGCAGTACTTC.

J is TRBJ2-1 and V is TRBV10-3; 8 bases fit TRBD2. CDR3 length: 15 residues. CDR1 ENHRY and CDR2 SYGVKD come from the germline V gene. With V trimmed by 5 bases and J by 4 bases, 7 bases remained unmatched. The CDR3 here is CAISSSGGGYNEQFF. CDR3 DNA: TGTGCCATCAGTAGCAGTGGCGGGGGGTACAATGAGCAGTTCTTC.

The chain combines TRBV6-1 with TRBJ2-2; 11 positions match TRBD2. The V segment lost 2 bases and the J segment 5 bases; nucleotides outside the gene matches: 13. The V gene's germline CDR1 is MNHNS and CDR2 SASEGT. This CDR3 is built from 19 residues. CDR3 DNA sequence: TGTGCCAGCAGTGAACCTAGCGGGAGGCGACGCGTTGGGACCGGGGAGCTGTTTTTT. Amino acid sequence: CASSEPSGRRRVGTGELFF.

This chain uses TRBV6-2 or TRBV6-3 with TRBJ1-1; D is possibly TRBD1 (6 bases). The V end was cut by 5 bases, the J end by 0 bases, with 13 bases between. This CDR3 is 15 amino acids long. Germline V lookup: CDR1 MNHEY, CDR2 SVGEGT. The CDR3 DNA sequence: TGTGCCAGCAGTGGGGGCGGAAATTTGAACACTGAAGCTTTCTTT. It yields the protein CASSGGGNLNTEAFF.

The rearrangement joins TRBV4-2 to TRBJ2-7, with 14 bases fitting TRBD2. The germline CDR1 and CDR2 sequences are LGHNA and YNFKEQ. The CDR3 extends over 17 amino acids. The ends lost 1 base at V and 3 bases at J; junction bases unmatched: 5. CDR3 loop: CASSQGGLAGGNYEQYF. The CDR3 DNA sequence: TGTGCCAGCAGCCAAGGCGGACTAGCGGGGGGTAACTACGAGCAGTACTTC.

The V call is TRBV18, the J call TRBJ2-7; 10 positions agree with TRBD1. After removal of 2 bases from V and 1 base from J, the junction contained 2 bases not matched to a gene. In germline, CDR1 is KGHSH, CDR2 LQKENI. This CDR3 is 15 amino acids long. The CDR3 sequence: CASSPGTGASYEQYF. The CDR3 nucleotides read TGTGCCAGCTCACCAGGGACAGGGGCATCCTACGAGCAGTACTTC.

The gene calls are TRBV4-1 and TRBJ1-5; 7 positions agree with TRBD1. The CDR3 is made up of 17 amino acids. The V gene's germline CDR1 is MGHRA and CDR2 YSYEKL. Trimming at V came to 4 bases and at J to 8 bases, leaving 17 bases not matched to a gene. In nucleotides, the CDR3 is TGCGCCAGCAGCCTCCTATACAATCCGGGACAGCGAGAGCCCCAGCATTTT. Protein product: CASSLLYNPGQREPQHF.

V gene TRBV7-2 combines with J gene TRBJ1-1, with D tentatively TRBD1 (6 bases). Germline assignment: CDR1 SGHTA and CDR2 FQGNSA. V lost 5 bases and J lost 10, with 17 bases in between. The CDR3 spans 13 residues. The CDR3 DNA sequence: TGTGCCAGCAGCCAACAGGGTCCGAGCGGAGCTTTCTTT. Translating gives CASSQQGPSGAFF.

The J gene is TRBJ2-5, the V gene TRBV5-1; tentatively, D is TRBD2 (7 bases). The CDR3 has 15 amino acids. V shed 0 bases and J shed 5 bases, with 14 bases lying between them. CDR1 is SGHRS and CDR2 is YFSETQ in the germline V gene. As DNA, the CDR3 is TGCGCCAGCAGCTTGGGCGGGAGTAGGGGGGAGACCCAGTACTTC. Translating it yields CASSLGGSRGETQYF.

This clone was detected only once. This chain links TRBV5-5 with TRBJ1-6; TRBD1 agrees at 8 bases. J gave up 9 bases and V 4 bases, and 18 bases lay outside the gene matches. Germline CDR1 is SGHKS and CDR2 is YYEKEE (reference sequence). CDR3 size: 18 residues. The CDR3 reads CASSLVPGQVSIASPLHF. Here the CDR3 DNA reads TGTGCCAGCAGCCTAGTCCCGGGACAGGTATCAATAGCTTCACCCCTCCACTTT. Complete variable domain (other parts from reference TRBV5-5 and TRBJ1-6): DAGVTQSPTHLIKTRGQQVTLRCSPISGHKSVSWYQQVLGQGPQFIFQYYEKEERGRGNFPDRFSARQFPNYSSELNVNALLLGDSALYLCASSLVPGQVSIASPLHFGNGTRLTVT.

V usage is TRBV7-9 and J usage is TRBJ1-3; 11 nucleotides line up with TRBD1. This CDR3 comprises 16 residues. Germline assignment: CDR1 SEHNR and CDR2 FQNEAQ (reference sequence). Trimming cost V 5 bases and J 5 bases; bases outside gene matches: 8. This chain's CDR3 is CASSTWTGGDRNTIYF. Written as DNA, the CDR3 is TGTGCCAGCAGCACCTGGACAGGGGGCGACAGAAACACCATATATTTT.

The chain uses TRBV5-1 and TRBJ2-3; maybe TRBD1 (7 bases). The germline CDR1 and CDR2 sequences are SGHRS and YFSETQ. V lost 8 bases to trimming and J lost 2 bases, with 15 bases between them. This CDR3 region has 14 residues. This CDR3 is CASGQGGYTDTQYF. The CDR3 DNA reads TGCGCCAGTGGCCAGGGGGGCTACACAGATACGCAGTATTTT. Drawing the rest from reference TRBV5-1 and TRBJ2-3, the complete variable domain is KAGVTQTPRYLIKTRGQQVTLSCSPISGHRSVSWYQQTPGQGLQFLFEYFSETQRNKGNFPGRFSGRQFSNSRSEMNVSTLELGDSALYLCASGQGGYTDTQYFGPGTRLTVL.

V gene TRBV5-6 combines with J gene TRBJ2-1, with 9 bases that match TRBD1. CDR1 and CDR2 (germline): SGHDT, YYEEEE. CDR3 length: 17 residues. Trimming at V came to 0 bases and at J to 4 bases, leaving 8 bases not matched to a gene. The CDR3 DNA reads as TGTGCCAGCAGCTTGGCCCTTCGGACAGGGGCATACAATGAGCAGTTCTTC. Its translation is CASSLALRTGAYNEQFF.

This clone was counted once. The rearrangement links TRBV3-1 (or the pseudogene TRBV3-2) to TRBJ1-2, with D possibly TRBD1 on 6 matching bases. Looked up from germline, CDR1 is LGHDT and CDR2 is YNNKEL (reference sequence). The CDR3 consists of 15 residues. V was trimmed by 2 bases and J by 2 bases, leaving 12 bases between them. The CDR3 coding sequence is TGTGCCAGCAGCCAATATCGGGGGGCGAACTATGGCTACACCTTC. Protein sequence: CASSQYRGANYGYTF.

The chain has TRBV10-2 and TRBJ1-5, with TRBD1 as a possible D gene (6 bases). Trimming took off 4 bases at V and 1 base at J, with 14 bases between the two ends. The CDR3 consists of 16 residues. Germline V CDR1 and CDR2: WSHSY, SAAADI. The CDR3 DNA reads as TGCGCCAGCAGTGTTACCGGGACAAGGAGCAATCAGCCCCAGCATTTT. As protein: CASSVTGTRSNQPQHF.

The chain links TRBV12-3 or TRBV12-4 to TRBJ2-2; D is unclear. The CDR3 consists of 12 residues. V was clipped by 4 bases and J by 11 bases, with 11 bases between them. This CDR3 reads CASSSREEELFF. CDR3 nucleotides: TGTGCCAGCAGTTCAAGAGAGGAAGAGCTGTTTTTT.

The chain couples TRBV6-2 or TRBV6-3 to TRBJ1-1; D gene ambiguous. CDR3 length equals 17 residues. CDR1 and CDR2 (germline): MNHEY, SVGEGT. The V end was cut by 2 bases, the J end by 1 base, with 17 bases between. CDR3 sequence reads: CASSYALKVRKNTEAFF. CDR3 in DNA: TGTGCCAGCAGTTACGCCCTAAAAGTGCGGAAGAACACTGAAGCTTTCTTT.

V usage is TRBV5-1 and J usage is TRBJ1-1; D might be TRBD1 (6 bases). In germline, CDR1 is SGHRS, CDR2 YFSETQ. V was pared by 4 bases and J by 5 bases, with 18 bases between. The length of the CDR3 is 15 residues. The CDR3 here is CASSQGDRPYTEAFF. The CDR3 DNA reads TGCGCCAGCAGCCAGGGCGACAGGCCGTATACTGAAGCTTTCTTT.

The gene calls are TRBV6-5 and TRBJ2-7; 11 bases map to TRBD2. Losses at the gene ends were 4 bases for V and 5 bases for J; bases not matched to a gene: 10. CDR3 size: 16 residues. Germline loops: CDR1 MNHEY, CDR2 SVGAGI. The CDR3 nucleotides read TGTGCCAGCAGTTCCGTTCTAGCGGGGGGTCTTCACGAGCAGTACTTC. It translates to CASSSVLAGGLHEQYF.